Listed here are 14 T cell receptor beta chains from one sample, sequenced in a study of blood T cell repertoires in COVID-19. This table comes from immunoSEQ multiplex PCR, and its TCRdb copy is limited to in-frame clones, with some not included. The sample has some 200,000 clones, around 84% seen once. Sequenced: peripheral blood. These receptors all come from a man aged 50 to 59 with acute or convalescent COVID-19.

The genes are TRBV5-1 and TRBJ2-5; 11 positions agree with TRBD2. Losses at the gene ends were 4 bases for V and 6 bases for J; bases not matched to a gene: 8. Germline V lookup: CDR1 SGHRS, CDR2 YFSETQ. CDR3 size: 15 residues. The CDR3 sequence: CASSGGLADYKTQYF. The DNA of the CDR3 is TGCGCCAGCAGCGGGGGACTAGCGGACTACAAGACCCAGTACTTC.

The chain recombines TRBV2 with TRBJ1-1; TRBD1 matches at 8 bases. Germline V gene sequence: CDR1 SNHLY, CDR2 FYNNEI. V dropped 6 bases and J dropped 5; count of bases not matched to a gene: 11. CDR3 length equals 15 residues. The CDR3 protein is CASRLDRGGWTEAFF. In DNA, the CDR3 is TGTGCCAGCAGGCTAGACAGGGGAGGGTGGACTGAAGCTTTCTTT. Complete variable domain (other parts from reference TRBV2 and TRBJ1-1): EPEVTQTPSHQVTQMGQEVILRCVPISNHLYFYWYRQILGQKVEFLVSFYNNEISEKSEIFDDQFSVERPDGSNFTLKIRSTKLEDSAMYFCASRLDRGGWTEAFFGQGTRLTVV.

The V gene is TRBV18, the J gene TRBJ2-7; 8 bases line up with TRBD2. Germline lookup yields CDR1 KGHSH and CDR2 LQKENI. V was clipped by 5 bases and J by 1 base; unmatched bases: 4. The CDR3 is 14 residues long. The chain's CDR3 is CASSVTSESYEQYF. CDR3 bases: TGTGCCAGCTCAGTGACTAGCGAGTCCTACGAGCAGTACTTC.

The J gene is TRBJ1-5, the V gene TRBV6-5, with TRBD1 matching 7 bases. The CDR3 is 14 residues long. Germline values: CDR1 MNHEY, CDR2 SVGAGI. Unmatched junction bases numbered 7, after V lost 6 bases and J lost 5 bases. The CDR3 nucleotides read TGTGCCAGCAGCGCCCCACAGGGGTATCAGCCCCAGCATTTT. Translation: CASSAPQGYQPQHF.

CDR3 residues: CASRRQGGNQPQHF. The CDR3 bases are TGTGCCAGTAGGAGACAGGGCGGCAATCAGCCCCAGCATTTT. This chain links TRBV19 with TRBJ1-5, with TRBD1 matching over 7 bases. With 6 bases clipped from V and 2 bases from J, the junction kept 4 bases outside the gene matches. Germline assignment: CDR1 LNHDA and CDR2 SQIVND (reference sequence). The CDR3 loop spans 14 amino acids.

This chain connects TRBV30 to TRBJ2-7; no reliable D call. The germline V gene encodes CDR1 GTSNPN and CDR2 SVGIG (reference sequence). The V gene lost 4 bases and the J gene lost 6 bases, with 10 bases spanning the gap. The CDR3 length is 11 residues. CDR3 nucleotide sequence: TGTGCCTGGACCATACGTAGCGAGCAGTACTTC. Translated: CAWTIRSEQYF.

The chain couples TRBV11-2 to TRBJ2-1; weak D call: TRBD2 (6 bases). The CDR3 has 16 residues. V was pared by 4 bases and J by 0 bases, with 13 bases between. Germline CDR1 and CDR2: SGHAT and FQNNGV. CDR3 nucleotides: TGTGCCAGCAGCTCCCCGGGGAGGCTCTCCTACAATGAGCAGTTCTTC. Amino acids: CASSSPGRLSYNEQFF.

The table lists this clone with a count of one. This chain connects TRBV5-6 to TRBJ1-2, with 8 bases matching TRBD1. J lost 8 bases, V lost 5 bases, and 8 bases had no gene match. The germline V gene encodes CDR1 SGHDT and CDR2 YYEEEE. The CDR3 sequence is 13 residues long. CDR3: CASRRQGTRGYTF. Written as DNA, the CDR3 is TGTGCCAGCAGAAGACAGGGGACGAGGGGCTACACCTTC.

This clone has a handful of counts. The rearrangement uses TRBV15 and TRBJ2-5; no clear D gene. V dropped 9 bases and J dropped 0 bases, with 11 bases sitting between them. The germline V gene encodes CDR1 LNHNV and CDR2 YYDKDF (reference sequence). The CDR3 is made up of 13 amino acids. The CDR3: CATSLEYQETQYF. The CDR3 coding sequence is TGTGCCACGTCACTGGAGTACCAAGAGACCCAGTACTTC.

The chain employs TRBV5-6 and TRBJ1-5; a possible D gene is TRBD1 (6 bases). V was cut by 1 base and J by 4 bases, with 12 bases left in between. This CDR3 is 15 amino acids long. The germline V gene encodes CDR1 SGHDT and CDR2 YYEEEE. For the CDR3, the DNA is TGTGCCAGCAGCTTGATCGGGACACCTAATCAGCCCCAGCATTTT. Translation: CASSLIGTPNQPQHF.

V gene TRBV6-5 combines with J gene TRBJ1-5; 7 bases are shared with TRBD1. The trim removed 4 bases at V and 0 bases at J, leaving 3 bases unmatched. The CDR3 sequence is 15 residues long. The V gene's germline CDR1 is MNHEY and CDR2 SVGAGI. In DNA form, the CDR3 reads TGTGCCAGCAGTTTGGACAGGTATAGCAATCAGCCCCAGCATTTT. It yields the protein CASSLDRYSNQPQHF.

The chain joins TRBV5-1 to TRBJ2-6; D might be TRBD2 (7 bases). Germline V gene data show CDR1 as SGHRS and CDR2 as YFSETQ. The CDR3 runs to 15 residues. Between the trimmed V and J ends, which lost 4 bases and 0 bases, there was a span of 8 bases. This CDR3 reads CASSRGASGANVLTF. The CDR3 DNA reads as TGCGCCAGCAGCCGGGGGGCCTCTGGGGCCAACGTCCTGACTTTC.

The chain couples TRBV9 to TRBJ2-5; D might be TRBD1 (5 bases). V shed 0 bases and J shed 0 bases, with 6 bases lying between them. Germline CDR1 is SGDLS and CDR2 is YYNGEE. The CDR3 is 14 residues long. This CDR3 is CASSVEGYQETQYF. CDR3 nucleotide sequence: TGTGCCAGCAGCGTAGAGGGGTACCAAGAGACCCAGTACTTC. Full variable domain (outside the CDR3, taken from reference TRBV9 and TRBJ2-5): DSGVTQTPKHLITATGQRVTLRCSPRSGDLSVYWYQQSLDQGLQFLIQYYNGEERAKGNILERFSAQQFPDLHSELNLSSLELGDSALYFCASSVEGYQETQYFGPGTRLLVL.

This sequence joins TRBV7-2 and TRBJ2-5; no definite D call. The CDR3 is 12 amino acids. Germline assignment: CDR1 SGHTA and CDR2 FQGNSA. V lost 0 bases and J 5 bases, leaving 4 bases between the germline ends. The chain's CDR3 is CASSLARETQYF. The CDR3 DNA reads TGTGCCAGCAGCTTAGCGCGGGAGACCCAGTACTTC.